The present T cell receptor beta chain was sequenced within a study of molecular identifiers for immune sequencing clone quantification (dated by TCRdb to the late 2010s). Some background on the complete study: For a replicate experiment, the RNA from either about 20,000 or 100,000 naive CD8 T cells was divided into five aliquots, and four of those aliquots went on to sequencing. CD8 T cells were used in a methods study to benchmark molecular-identifier clustering-based TCR repertoire sequencing (MIDCIRS) and TCR RNA copy counting. The full study reports these points: In CMV-specific effector cells, clones with more than 20 RNA copies contained over 97% of molecules, whereas in naive cells such clones contained under 1% of molecules. When barcode sub-clustering was not used, chimeric consensus sequences inflated TCR diversity, with chimeras reaching as high as 47%. The naive libraries included spiked-in Jurkat TCR RNA (roughly ten copies' worth), and this Jurkat TCR RNA is not part of the donor repertoire. Highly expanded clone sizes could be underestimated because identical TCR molecules may share a barcode. Spiked-in Jurkat TCR RNA equivalent to a single cell was reported to be detectable even among 850,000 to 1,000,000 naive CD8 T cells. Modeling indicated roughly 3.3 TCR RNA copies recovered per cell, compared with roughly 9.7 by digital PCR, which implies a capture efficiency of 25% to 35%.

Library generation was performed with PCR. The instrument was an Illumina HiSeq 4000. Bulk TCR libraries were made following a previously described method, with the TCR primers given in Table S5. Total RNA was purified with the Qiagen AllPrep DNA/RNA kit. Reads from multiple sequencing runs of the same library were pooled before analysis. Under the source paper's analysis protocol: Reads were retained only if an exact TCR constant sequence was present, and the retained reads were trimmed to 150 nt and grouped according to their 12-nt molecular barcodes. Within each barcode group, reads were sub-clustered at a 15% Levenshtein threshold, and quality-weighted consensus sequences were built per RNA molecule. Non-functional sequences were excluded, and lower-count sequences lying one edit away from another sequence were also excluded. Based on fitting two negative binomial distributions, any barcode sub-cluster with under 20% of the maximum read count was discarded. TCRdb reran the public reads through fastp at Q25 and MiXCR, keeping productive beta chains. When rows share a CDR3 protein, they turn into one entry using the most common DNA and genes. The V and J calls here are based on TCRdb, not the publication. Here the sample has 85,000 to 100,000 distinct CDR3 sequences; under 25% occur a single time. The ten largest clones capture more than 0.85% of the sample.

This clonotype was recorded many times. Its antigen remains unidentified. Per-base quality was not reported, and no clone a single base away is much larger than it. Libraries of naive CD8 T cells were built from anywhere between roughly 17,000 and 1,000,000 sorted cells, with 10%, 30% or 50% of the purified RNA used. Naive CD8 T cells, defined as CD8+CD4-CCR7+CD45RA+, were FACS-sorted into RLT Plus buffer on a BD FACSAria II. Detection sensitivity was tested by spiking Jurkat RNA equal to about 10 TCR copies' worth into samples containing about 18,000-1,000,000 naive CD8 T cells. CD8 T cells were enriched using RosetteSep CD8+ T Cell Enrichment Cocktail and Ficoll-Paque, and the enriched cells then underwent ACK red cell lysis. The specimen was naive CD8+ T cells from blood, with Jurkat cell RNA spiked in. The cell subset or site label on this specimen signifies: FACS-sorted CD8+CD4-CCR7+CD45RA+ naive T cells. This sequence was found in a human donor in good health. Some libraries in this study had Jurkat cell RNA spiked in.

The CDR3 in this case is CSVQTDYEQYF. The DNA reads as follows: TGCAGCGTCCAGACTGACTACGAGCAGTACTTC. This chain is built from TRBV29-1 and TRBJ2-7; the D gene identity is not certain. Relative to germline, V is 6 bases shorter and J is 3 bases shorter, with 9 bases between their ends. From a lookup of the germline V gene, CDR1 and CDR2 are SQVTM and ANQGSEA. There are 11 amino acids in the CDR3, from cysteine to phenylalanine inclusive. Only the CDR3 DNA is retained, 33 bases long and in frame from the first base.